These T cell receptor beta chains were read from a single sample in a study of shared clonotypes between healthy human individuals. Using immunoSEQ multiplex PCR, the repertoire was profiled, and TCRdb retains in-frame clones only, with some absent. The sample carries about 770,000 clones, 72% recorded once. The sequenced material came from memory CD4+ T cells sorted from blood. The receptor set was obtained from a woman aged 25-40 years in good health. Both conserved end residues are part of each CDR3. Each record gives: V gene, D gene, clone size, J gene, CDR3 DNA, CDR3 protein. A D gene is named only where the DNA matches it firmly. Where a row states a size, it is once, few, many or the class of an expanded clone; other rows omit it.

v_call: TRBV6-5; d_call: NA; clone_size: NA; j_call: TRBJ2-4; cdr3_nt: TGTGCCAGCAGCCACCAGGGAAACATTCAGTACTTC; cdr3_aa: CASSHQGNIQYF
v_call: TRBV5-1; d_call: NA; clone_size: NA; j_call: TRBJ2-7; cdr3_nt: TGCGCCAGCAGCTTGATAGGAGGACAGCCCCACGAGCAGTACTTC; cdr3_aa: CASSLIGGQPHEQYF
v_call: TRBV20-1; d_call: NA; clone_size: NA; j_call: TRBJ2-1; cdr3_nt: TGCAGTGCTAGTAATGAGCAGTTCTTC; cdr3_aa: CSASNEQFF
v_call: TRBV15; d_call: NA; clone_size: NA; j_call: TRBJ2-7; cdr3_nt: TGTGCCACCGGAACCGGGAGCACCTCCTACGAGCAGTACTTC; cdr3_aa: CATGTGSTSYEQYF
v_call: TRBV12-1; d_call: NA; clone_size: NA; j_call: TRBJ2-7; cdr3_nt: TGTGCCAGCAGCTTTGTAAGCGGCGGGAACTCCTACGAGCAGTACTTC; cdr3_aa: CASSFVSGGNSYEQYF
v_call: TRBV12-5; d_call: NA; clone_size: NA; j_call: TRBJ1-5; cdr3_nt: TGTGCTAGCCCCGGGACGGAAAGATTCAATCAGCCCCAGCATTTT; cdr3_aa: CASPGTERFNQPQHF
v_call: TRBV7-9; d_call: TRBD2; clone_size: once; j_call: TRBJ2-5; cdr3_nt: TGTGCCAGCAGCTTAGGGACTAGCGGGCGGGGGGAGACCCAGTACTTC; cdr3_aa: CASSLGTSGRGETQYF
v_call: TRBV19; d_call: TRBD1; clone_size: NA; j_call: TRBJ2-7; cdr3_nt: TGTGCCAGTAGCCCACTAGGGACAGGGGGCCAAGAGCAGTACTTC; cdr3_aa: CASSPLGTGGQEQYF
v_call: TRBV2; d_call: NA; clone_size: NA; j_call: TRBJ2-5; cdr3_nt: TGTGCCAGCGTTTTTTCGGGGGGCATCGAGACCCAGTACTTC; cdr3_aa: CASVFSGGIETQYF
v_call: TRBV5-8; d_call: NA; clone_size: NA; j_call: TRBJ2-5; cdr3_nt: TGTGCCAGCAGCTTGAGAGCAGAGGAGACCCAGTACTTC; cdr3_aa: CASSLRAEETQYF
v_call: TRBV9; d_call: TRBD1; clone_size: many; j_call: TRBJ2-2; cdr3_nt: TGTGCCAGCAGCCCTCGGACAGGGAGCGTAACCTGGCTCGTAGGGGAGCTGTTTTTT; cdr3_aa: CASSPRTGSVTWLVGELFF
v_call: TRBV5-1; d_call: NA; clone_size: NA; j_call: TRBJ1-2; cdr3_nt: TGCGCCAGCAGCTTGGCCCTGGAGTCCTATGGCTACACCTTC; cdr3_aa: CASSLALESYGYTF
v_call: TRBV28; d_call: TRBD2; clone_size: NA; j_call: TRBJ2-1; cdr3_nt: TGTGCCAGCAGTTTAAGACTAGCGGGGACATACAATGAGCAGTTCTTC; cdr3_aa: CASSLRLAGTYNEQFF
v_call: TRBV9; d_call: NA; clone_size: NA; j_call: TRBJ2-1; cdr3_nt: TGTGCCAGCAGCGTAGACGGGAGTCGCGATGAGCAGTTCTTC; cdr3_aa: CASSVDGSRDEQFF
v_call: TRBV5-1; d_call: TRBD1; clone_size: NA; j_call: TRBJ2-7; cdr3_nt: TGCGCCAGCAGCTTGTGGACAGGGGTGAACGAGCAGTACTTC; cdr3_aa: CASSLWTGVNEQYF
v_call: TRBV5-8; d_call: TRBD1; clone_size: NA; j_call: TRBJ1-5; cdr3_nt: TGTGCCAGCAGTTCCGGGACAGGGGCCTATAGCAATCAGCCCCAGCATTTT; cdr3_aa: CASSSGTGAYSNQPQHF
v_call: TRBV19; d_call: NA; clone_size: many; j_call: TRBJ1-5; cdr3_nt: TGTGCCAGTAGTTACACTAGCAATCAGCCCCAGCATTTT; cdr3_aa: CASSYTSNQPQHF
v_call: TRBV10-1; d_call: NA; clone_size: NA; j_call: TRBJ1-1; cdr3_nt: TGCGCCAGCAGCACACAGAGGGACACTGAAGCTTTCTTT; cdr3_aa: CASSTQRDTEAFF
v_call: TRBV6-5; d_call: NA; clone_size: NA; j_call: TRBJ2-7; cdr3_nt: TGTGCCAGCAGTTACCGGGACCAGCCCCACGAGCAGTACTTC; cdr3_aa: CASSYRDQPHEQYF
v_call: TRBV19; d_call: NA; clone_size: few; j_call: TRBJ1-2; cdr3_nt: TGTGCCAGTACTTCCTACCGACAGCTCCAAAACTATGGCTACACCTTC; cdr3_aa: CASTSYRQLQNYGYTF
v_call: TRBV7-9; d_call: TRBD2; clone_size: once; j_call: TRBJ2-5; cdr3_nt: TGTGCCAGCAGCCCTGGGACTAGCGGGATTGGAGAGACCCAGTACTTC; cdr3_aa: CASSPGTSGIGETQYF
v_call: TRBV19; d_call: TRBD2; clone_size: NA; j_call: TRBJ2-5; cdr3_nt: TGTGCCAGTAGGGGACTAGCGGGGTACCAAGAGACCCAGTACTTC; cdr3_aa: CASRGLAGYQETQYF
v_call: TRBV28; d_call: TRBD2; clone_size: NA; j_call: TRBJ2-4; cdr3_nt: TGTGCCAGCAGCCTCCAACGACTAGCGGGAGGTGGCATTCAGTACTTC; cdr3_aa: CASSLQRLAGGGIQYF
v_call: TRBV28; d_call: NA; clone_size: NA; j_call: TRBJ1-5; cdr3_nt: TGTGCCAGCCGAGTGAGCAATCAGCCCCAGCATTTT; cdr3_aa: CASRVSNQPQHF
v_call: TRBV28; d_call: TRBD2; clone_size: NA; j_call: TRBJ2-2; cdr3_nt: TGTGCCAGCAAGGCCGGGGGGGGACGCACCGGGGAGCTGTTTTTT; cdr3_aa: CASKAGGGRTGELFF
v_call: TRBV9; d_call: NA; clone_size: NA; j_call: TRBJ2-7; cdr3_nt: TGTGCCAGCAGCGTAGCTCCATCTGGGGGCGAGCAGTACTTC; cdr3_aa: CASSVAPSGGEQYF
v_call: TRBV4-1; d_call: NA; clone_size: few; j_call: TRBJ2-4; cdr3_nt: TGCGCCAGCAGCCAAGATCCACCCCAGGGATCGGACATTCAGTACTTC; cdr3_aa: CASSQDPPQGSDIQYF
v_call: TRBV28; d_call: TRBD1; clone_size: NA; j_call: TRBJ1-5; cdr3_nt: TGTGCCAGCAGTTCCCGGACAGGGATGAGGGTAGTCAATCAGCCCCAGCATTTT; cdr3_aa: CASSSRTGMRVVNQPQHF
v_call: TRBV5-1; d_call: NA; clone_size: NA; j_call: TRBJ1-5; cdr3_nt: TGCGCCAGCAGCTTGACCGTGGATCAGCCCCAGCATTTT; cdr3_aa: CASSLTVDQPQHF
v_call: TRBV28; d_call: NA; clone_size: few; j_call: TRBJ1-2; cdr3_nt: TGTGCCAGCAGTCCCCAAATTATTGGTGGGGATGGCTACACCTTC; cdr3_aa: CASSPQIIGGDGYTF
v_call: TRBV5-1; d_call: NA; clone_size: NA; j_call: TRBJ2-7; cdr3_nt: TGCGCCAGCAGCTTGGAAGGAGGGTCCTCCGGTTACGAGCAGTACTTC; cdr3_aa: CASSLEGGSSGYEQYF
v_call: TRBV7-9; d_call: NA; clone_size: NA; j_call: TRBJ2-1; cdr3_nt: TGTGCCAGCAGCAAGGACAGAGACAATGAGCAGTTCTTC; cdr3_aa: CASSKDRDNEQFF
v_call: TRBV29-1; d_call: NA; clone_size: NA; j_call: TRBJ2-7; cdr3_nt: TGCAGCGTTGAAGAGAAGACAGGTGTCTACGAGCAGTACTTC; cdr3_aa: CSVEEKTGVYEQYF